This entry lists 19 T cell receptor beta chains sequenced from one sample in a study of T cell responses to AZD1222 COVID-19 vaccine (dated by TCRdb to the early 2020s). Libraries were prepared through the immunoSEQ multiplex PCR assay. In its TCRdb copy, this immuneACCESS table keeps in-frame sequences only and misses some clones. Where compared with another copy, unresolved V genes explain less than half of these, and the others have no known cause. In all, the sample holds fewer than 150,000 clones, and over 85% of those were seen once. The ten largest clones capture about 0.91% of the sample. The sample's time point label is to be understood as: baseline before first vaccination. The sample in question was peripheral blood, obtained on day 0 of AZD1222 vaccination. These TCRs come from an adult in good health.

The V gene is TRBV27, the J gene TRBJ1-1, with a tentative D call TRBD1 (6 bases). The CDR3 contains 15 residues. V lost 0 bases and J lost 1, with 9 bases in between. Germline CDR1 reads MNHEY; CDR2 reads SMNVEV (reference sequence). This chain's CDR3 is CASSLSEGGNTEAFF. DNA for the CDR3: TGTGCCAGCAGTTTATCGGAGGGGGGGAACACTGAAGCTTTCTTT.

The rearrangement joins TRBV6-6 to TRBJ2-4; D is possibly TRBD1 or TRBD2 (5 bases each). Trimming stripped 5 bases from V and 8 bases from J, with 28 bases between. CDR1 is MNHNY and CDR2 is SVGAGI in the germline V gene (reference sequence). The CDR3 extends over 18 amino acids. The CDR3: CASSPLPGPGTPRDIQYF. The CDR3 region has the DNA TGTGCCAGCAGTCCCCTACCCGGACCCGGGACCCCGAGGGACATTCAGTACTTC.

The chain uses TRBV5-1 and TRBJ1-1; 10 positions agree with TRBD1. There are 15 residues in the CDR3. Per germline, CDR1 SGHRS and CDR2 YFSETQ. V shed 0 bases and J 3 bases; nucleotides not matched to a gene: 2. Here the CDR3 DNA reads TGCGCCAGCAGCTTGGGACAGGGGGCTGACACTGAAGCTTTCTTT. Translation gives CASSLGQGADTEAFF.

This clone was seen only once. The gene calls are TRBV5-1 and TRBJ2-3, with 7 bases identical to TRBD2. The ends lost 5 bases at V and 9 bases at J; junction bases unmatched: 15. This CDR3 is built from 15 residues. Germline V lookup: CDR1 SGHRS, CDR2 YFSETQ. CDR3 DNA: TGCGCCAGCAGTGTACTAGCGAGCCGTTCGGGGACGCAGTATTTT. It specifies CASSVLASRSGTQYF.

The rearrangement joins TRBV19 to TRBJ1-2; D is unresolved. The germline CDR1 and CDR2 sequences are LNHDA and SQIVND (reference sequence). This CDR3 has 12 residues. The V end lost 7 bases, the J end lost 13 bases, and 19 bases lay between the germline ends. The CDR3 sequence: CASTRDGVAPTF. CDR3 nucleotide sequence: TGTGCCAGTACTAGAGATGGGGTCGCACCCACCTTC.

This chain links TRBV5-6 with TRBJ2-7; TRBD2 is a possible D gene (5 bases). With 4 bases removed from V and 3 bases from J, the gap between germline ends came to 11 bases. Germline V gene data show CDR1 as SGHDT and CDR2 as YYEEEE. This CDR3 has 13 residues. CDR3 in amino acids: CASSPSEGYEQYF. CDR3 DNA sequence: TGTGCCAGCAGCCCTAGTGAGGGCTACGAGCAGTACTTC.

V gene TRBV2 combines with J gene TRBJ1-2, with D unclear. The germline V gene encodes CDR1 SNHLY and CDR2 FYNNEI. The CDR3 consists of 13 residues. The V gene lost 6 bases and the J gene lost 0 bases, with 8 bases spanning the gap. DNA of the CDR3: TGTGCCAGCAGCAGAGTTACTAACTATGGCTACACCTTC. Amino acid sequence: CASSRVTNYGYTF.

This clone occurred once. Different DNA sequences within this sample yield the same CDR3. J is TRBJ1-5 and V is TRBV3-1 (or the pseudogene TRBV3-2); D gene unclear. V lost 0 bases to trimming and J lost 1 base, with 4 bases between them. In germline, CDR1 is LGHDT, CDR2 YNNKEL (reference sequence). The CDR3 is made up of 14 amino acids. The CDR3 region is CASSQEGSNQPQHF. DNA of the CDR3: TGTGCCAGCAGCCAAGAAGGAAGCAATCAGCCCCAGCATTTT.

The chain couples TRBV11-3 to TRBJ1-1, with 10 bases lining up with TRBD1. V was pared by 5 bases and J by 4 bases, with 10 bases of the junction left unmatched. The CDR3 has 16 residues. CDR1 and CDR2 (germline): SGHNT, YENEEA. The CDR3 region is CASSKTGQGGSTEAFF. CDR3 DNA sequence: TGTGCCAGCAGCAAAACCGGACAGGGGGGATCCACTGAAGCTTTCTTT. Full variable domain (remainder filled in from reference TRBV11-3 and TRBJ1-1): EAGVVQSPRYKIIEKKQPVAFWCNPISGHNTLYWYLQNLGQGPELLIRYENEEAVDDSQLPKDRFSAERLKGVDSTLKIQPAELGDSAVYLCASSKTGQGGSTEAFFGQGTRLTVV.

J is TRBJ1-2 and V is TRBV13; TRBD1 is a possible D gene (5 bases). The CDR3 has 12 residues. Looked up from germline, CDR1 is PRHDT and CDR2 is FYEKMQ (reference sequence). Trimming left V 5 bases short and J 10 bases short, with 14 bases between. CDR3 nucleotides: TGTGCCAGCAGCCGAGAGGGGAGGAACTACACCTTC. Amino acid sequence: CASSREGRNYTF.

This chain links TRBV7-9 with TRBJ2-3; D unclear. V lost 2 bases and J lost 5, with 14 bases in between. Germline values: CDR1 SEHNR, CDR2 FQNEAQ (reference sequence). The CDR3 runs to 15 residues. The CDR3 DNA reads TGTGCCAGCAGCTTACGAACCCAGGCCCAAGATACGCAGTATTTT. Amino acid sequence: CASSLRTQAQDTQYF. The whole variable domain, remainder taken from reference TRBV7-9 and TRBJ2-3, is DTGVSQNPRHKITKRGQNVTFRCDPISEHNRLYWYRQTLGQGPEFLTYFQNEAQLEKSRLLSDRFSAERPKGSFSTLEIQRTEQGDSAMYLCASSLRTQAQDTQYFGPGTRLTVL.

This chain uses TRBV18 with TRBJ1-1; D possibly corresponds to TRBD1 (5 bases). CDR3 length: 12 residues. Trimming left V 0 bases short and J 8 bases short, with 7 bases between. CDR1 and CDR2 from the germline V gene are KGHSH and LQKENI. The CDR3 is CASSPPREEAFF. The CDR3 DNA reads TGTGCCAGCTCACCACCCAGGGAGGAAGCTTTCTTT.

The CDR3 nucleotides read TGTGCCAGCGGGTACCGGCGGGACAACTATGGCTACACCTTC. Its translation is CASGYRRDNYGYTF. V and J are TRBV5-4 and TRBJ1-2; perhaps TRBD1 as D (5 bases). The CDR3 covers 14 residues. Germline CDR1 and CDR2: SGHNT and YYREEE (reference sequence). V was trimmed by 7 bases and J by 2 bases, leaving 15 bases between them.

CDR3 in DNA: TGTGCCAGCAGCGTAGCCGGGAGTTCACCCCTCCACTTT. Amino acids: CASSVAGSSPLHF. The rearrangement uses TRBV9 and TRBJ1-6; D unclear. The V end lost 0 bases, the J end lost 9 bases, and 7 bases lay between the germline ends. Per the germline V gene, CDR1 is SGDLS and CDR2 is YYNGEE. The CDR3 is 13 amino acids.

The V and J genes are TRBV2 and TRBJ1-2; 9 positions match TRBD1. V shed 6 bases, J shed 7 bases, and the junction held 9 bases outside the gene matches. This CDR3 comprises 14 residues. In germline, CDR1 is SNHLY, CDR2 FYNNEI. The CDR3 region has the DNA TGTGCCAGCAGCCCCCGGGACAGGGAAGGTGGCTACACCTTC. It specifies CASSPRDREGGYTF.

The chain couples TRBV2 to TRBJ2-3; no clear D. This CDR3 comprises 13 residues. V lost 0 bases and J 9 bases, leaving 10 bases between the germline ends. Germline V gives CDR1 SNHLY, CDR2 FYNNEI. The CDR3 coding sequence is TGTGCCAGCAGTGAAGCGCTGAAGAGAACGCAGTATTTT. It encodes CASSEALKRTQYF.

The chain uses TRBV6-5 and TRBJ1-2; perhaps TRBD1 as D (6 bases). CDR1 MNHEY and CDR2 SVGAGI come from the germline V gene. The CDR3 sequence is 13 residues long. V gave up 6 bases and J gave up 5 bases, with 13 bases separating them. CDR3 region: CASRNPDSYGYTF. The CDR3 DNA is TGTGCCAGCAGGAACCCGGACAGTTATGGCTACACCTTC.

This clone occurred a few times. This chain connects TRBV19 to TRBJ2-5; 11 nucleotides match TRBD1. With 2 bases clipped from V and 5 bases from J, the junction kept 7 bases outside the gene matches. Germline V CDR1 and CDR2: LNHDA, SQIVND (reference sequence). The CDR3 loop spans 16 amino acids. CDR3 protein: CASSIPGQGARETQYF. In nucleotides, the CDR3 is TGTGCCAGTAGTATACCCGGACAGGGGGCTAGGGAGACCCAGTACTTC.

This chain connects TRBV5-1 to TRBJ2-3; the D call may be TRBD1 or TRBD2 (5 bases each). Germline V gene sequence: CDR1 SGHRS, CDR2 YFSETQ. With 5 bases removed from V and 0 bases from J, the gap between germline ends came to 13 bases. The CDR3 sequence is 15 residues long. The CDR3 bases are TGCGCCAGCAGTGTAAGGGGACCAAGCACAGATACGCAGTATTTT. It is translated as CASSVRGPSTDTQYF. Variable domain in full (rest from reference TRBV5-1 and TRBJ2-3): KAGVTQTPRYLIKTRGQQVTLSCSPISGHRSVSWYQQTPGQGLQFLFEYFSETQRNKGNFPGRFSGRQFSNSRSEMNVSTLELGDSALYLCASSVRGPSTDTQYFGPGTRLTVL.